Given below is one TCR beta chain in context. Random hexamers were used to reverse transcribe the RNA input (roughly 0.5 to 1 ug). Via MiXCR, TCRdb re-called the immunoSEQ multiplex PCR reads, giving one row per CDR3 protein. The table records roughly 80,000 distinct CDR3 sequences, roughly 94% of them present only once. Blood CD8+ and CD4+ T cells underwent high-throughput TCR beta sequencing. Diagnostic criteria for definite or probable disease, in their recently defined form, were met by the patients with Susac syndrome. The data stem from a study of CD8 T cells in Susac syndrome. V dropped 2 bases and J dropped 9 bases, with 13 bases sitting between them. The V gene's germline CDR1 is MNHEY and CDR2 SVGAGI. CDR3 length: 14 amino acids.

The chain employs TRBV6-5 and TRBJ2-2; D call uncertain. The source of this sequence is a human donor with Susac syndrome. The sequenced sample was CD8+ T cells from PBMCs. CDR3 bases: TGTGCCAGCAGTTACGAGGCAGCCCGCCGGGAGCTGTTTTTT. It translates to CASSYEAARRELFF.